This entry features one TCR beta chain sequence. Antigen specificity is unknown. The data were obtained in a study of regulatory dendritic cells for organ transplantation. Study findings and constraints: Memory CD8+ clonal expansion seemed more limited with regulatory than mature dendritic cells.

Libraries were prepared by immunoSEQ multiplex PCR; TCRdb keeps only in-frame clonotypes and omits some of them. The sample shows some 11,000 clones, 75% to 80% of them seen only once. Sorted T cells were CFSE-labeled and cultured 4 to 5 days with allogeneic regulatory or mature dendritic cells at 1:10. The sequencing input was naive CD8+ T cells from blood cultured with regulatory dendritic cells. Subset in this sample: CD45RA+ naive T cells. The TCR was taken from a human donor in good health.

The CDR3 sequence is CASSDTGTVDEKLFF. As DNA, the CDR3 is TGTGCCAGCAGCGATACGGGGACAGTGGATGAAAAACTGTTTTTT. The chain recombines TRBV11-2 with TRBJ1-4; 7 bases align to TRBD1. Germline CDR1 and CDR2: SGHAT and FQNNGV. Trimming took 5 bases from V and 6 from J; bases not matched to a gene: 9. The CDR3 runs to 15 residues.